The 20 T cell receptor beta chains below come from one sample, sequenced in a study of blood T cell repertoires in COVID-19. Clones were sequenced by immunoSEQ multiplex PCR, and TCRdb holds only the in-frame ones, with some missing. Of some 170,000 clones in the sample, around 84% are singletons; the top ten hold around 6.1%. Source material: PBMCs or T cells enriched from blood (not recorded which). The receptors come from a man between 40 and 49 years old who had recovered from COVID-19.

This clone is a singleton in its sample. The V and J genes are TRBV14 and TRBJ2-5, with 9 bases fitting TRBD1. The V segment lost 9 bases and the J segment 7 bases; nucleotides outside the gene matches: 6. CDR1 SGHDN and CDR2 FVKESK come from the germline V gene. The CDR3 consists of 12 residues. Here the CDR3 DNA reads TGTGCCAGTGGACAGGGGTCAGCGACCCAGTACTTC. Protein: CASGQGSATQYF.

The chain combines TRBV9 with TRBJ1-1; 7 nucleotides match TRBD1. V trimming: 0 bases; J trimming: 5 bases; junction bases outside the gene matches: 7. From germline, CDR1 is SGDLS and CDR2 YYNGEE. The CDR3 totals 15 residues. The CDR3 DNA sequence: TGTGCCAGCAGCGTAGCCCCAACAGGGGCTACTGAAGCTTTCTTT. Its protein is CASSVAPTGATEAFF.

Only a few counts were recorded for this clone. The chain recombines TRBV6-5 with TRBJ1-6; TRBD1 might be the D (6 bases). The CDR3 contains 15 residues. From germline, CDR1 is MNHEY and CDR2 SVGAGI. V was trimmed by 6 bases and J by 8 bases, leaving 17 bases between them. In DNA, the CDR3 is TGTGCCAGCAGATATACGGAGGGGGGGTATTCACCCCTCCACTTT. This gives the protein CASRYTEGGYSPLHF.

This chain links TRBV28 with TRBJ1-4; no firm D call. This CDR3 has 15 amino acids. Germline values: CDR1 MDHEN, CDR2 SYDVKM. V was trimmed by 6 bases and J by 4 bases, leaving 15 bases between them. The CDR3 protein is CASSGIDAGNEKLFF. CDR3 sequence (DNA): TGTGCCAGCAGCGGGATAGACGCCGGTAATGAAAAACTGTTTTTT.

Many counts were recorded for this clone. The chain is built from TRBV10-3 and TRBJ2-6; no clear D gene. The V gene lost 0 bases and the J gene lost 0 bases, with 9 bases spanning the gap. The germline V gene has CDR1 ENHRY and CDR2 SYGVKD. The CDR3 has 17 residues. CDR3 bases: TGTGCCATCAGTGAGTCGAGCTCCTTCTCTGGGGCCAACGTCCTGACTTTC. It codes for CAISESSSFSGANVLTF.

The rearrangement joins TRBV11-2 to TRBJ2-2; tentative D call: TRBD2 (6 bases). The V and J ends lost 2 bases and 2 bases respectively, with 21 bases between them. Looked up from germline, CDR1 is SGHAT and CDR2 is FQNNGV. The CDR3 sequence is 19 residues long. The CDR3 DNA reads TGTGCCAGCAGCTTACTAGCAAGGGGAGGCGGGGCCAACACCGGGGAGCTGTTTTTT. It specifies CASSLLARGGGANTGELFF.

This clone was counted once. The rearrangement joins TRBV7-9 to TRBJ1-5; D call uncertain. This CDR3 comprises 15 residues. Trimming removed 1 base at V and 6 bases at J, with 13 bases between. Germline CDR1 SEHNR, CDR2 FQNEAQ (reference sequence). The CDR3 here is CASSLDGREGQPQHF. CDR3 DNA sequence: TGTGCCAGCAGCTTAGATGGGAGGGAGGGTCAGCCCCAGCATTTT.

The rearrangement uses TRBV5-1 and TRBJ2-7; 12 nucleotides line up with TRBD2. This CDR3 comprises 14 residues. The germline gives CDR1 SGHRS, CDR2 YFSETQ. The V and J ends lost 4 bases and 4 bases, in that order; junction bases with no gene match: 3. This CDR3 reads CASSRGLAGYEQYF. CDR3 in DNA: TGCGCCAGCAGCAGAGGACTAGCGGGGTACGAGCAGTACTTC.

The rearrangement uses TRBV2 and TRBJ1-6, with 9 bases aligning to TRBD1. This CDR3 contains 14 residues. J was trimmed by 10 bases and V by 6 bases; bases with no gene match: 7. The germline V gene has CDR1 SNHLY and CDR2 FYNNEI. The CDR3 here is CASRYTGGRSPLHF. As DNA, the CDR3 is TGTGCCAGCAGATACACAGGGGGCAGGTCACCCCTCCACTTT.

The chain recombines TRBV4-1 with TRBJ1-4; 8 bases map to TRBD1. J gave up 4 bases and V 4 bases, and 5 bases lay outside the gene matches. The germline V gene encodes CDR1 MGHRA and CDR2 YSYEKL. CDR3 size: 15 residues. DNA for the CDR3: TGCGCCAGCAGCCCCCCAGACAGGGGTAATGAAAAACTGTTTTTT. The encoded protein is CASSPPDRGNEKLFF.

The V and J genes are TRBV11-2 and TRBJ1-1, with a weak D call TRBD1 (5 bases). The CDR3 is made up of 13 amino acids. Germline-derived CDR1 and CDR2 are SGHAT and FQNNGV. The V end was cut by 5 bases, the J end by 5 bases, with 12 bases between. DNA of the CDR3: TGTGCCAGCAGCCGGGTAGGGGTTACTGAAGCTTTCTTT. Its translation is CASSRVGVTEAFF.

The V and J genes are TRBV7-8 and TRBJ1-3; the D gene is possibly TRBD1 (6 bases). Looked up from germline, CDR1 is SGHVS and CDR2 is FQNEAQ. Trimming removed 3 bases from V and 3 bases from J, with 12 bases in between. This CDR3 spans 15 amino acids. CDR3 DNA sequence: TGTGCCAGCAGCTTCCCAGGGGATAATGGAAACACCATATATTTT. Protein product: CASSFPGDNGNTIYF. The full variable domain, completed using reference TRBV7-8 and TRBJ1-3, is GAGVSQSPRYKVAKRGQDVALRCDPISGHVSLFWYQQALGQGPEFLTYFQNEAQLDKSGLPSDRFFAERPEGSVSTLKIQRTQQEDSAVYLCASSFPGDNGNTIYFGEGSWLTVV.

This clone showed up just a few times. This chain links TRBV6-6 with TRBJ2-5; 8 bases line up with TRBD1. Germline trimming cut 5 bases from V and 0 bases from J; bases unmatched to any gene: 11. This CDR3 has 17 amino acids. Germline V gives CDR1 MNHNY, CDR2 SVGAGI (reference sequence). CDR3 residues: CASSLSVGQVYQETQYF. The CDR3 DNA reads TGTGCCAGCAGTCTGTCGGTGGGACAGGTGTACCAAGAGACCCAGTACTTC.

V is TRBV6-5 and J is TRBJ2-7; possibly TRBD2 for D (6 bases). V shed 7 bases and J shed 4 bases, with 20 bases lying between them. The CDR3 contains 15 residues. The germline gives CDR1 MNHEY, CDR2 SVGAGI. The CDR3 here is CASTPRGTASYEQYV. The DNA for the CDR3 is TGTGCCAGCACTCCACGCGGGACGGCTAGTTACGAGCAGTACGTC.

The V and J genes are TRBV2 and TRBJ1-6; 10 bases are a match to TRBD1. Germline V lookup: CDR1 SNHLY, CDR2 FYNNEI. V lost 9 bases, J lost 9 bases, and 5 bases stayed unmatched. CDR3 length equals 13 residues. CDR3 in DNA: TGTGCCAGTAAGGGACAGGGGACTTCACCCCTCCACTTT. This sequence encodes CASKGQGTSPLHF.

The CDR3 here is CASSQQGGGYTF. CDR3 sequence (DNA): TGTGCCAGCAGCCAACAGGGGGGCGGCTACACCTTC. The chain couples TRBV7-8 to TRBJ1-2; 8 bases are a match to TRBD1. J lost 8 bases, V lost 5 bases, and 4 bases had no gene match. This CDR3 comprises 12 residues. Germline V gene data show CDR1 as SGHVS and CDR2 as FQNEAQ.

The chain's CDR3 is CASSSRVMPLHF. CDR3 nucleotides: TGTGCCAGCAGCTCCCGGGTGATGCCCCTCCACTTT. This sequence joins TRBV6-5 and TRBJ1-6; no clear D. The CDR3 runs to 12 residues. Germline assignment: CDR1 MNHEY and CDR2 SVGAGI. V shed 6 bases and J shed 13 bases, with 13 bases lying between them.

The chain carries TRBV18 and TRBJ2-1; TRBD1 matches at 9 bases. CDR1 is KGHSH, CDR2 LQKENI, per germline. The CDR3 totals 17 residues. The J segment lost 4 bases and the V segment lost 3 bases, leaving 10 bases of the junction unmatched. CDR3 amino acids: CASSPSATGGQYNEQFF. For the CDR3, the DNA is TGTGCCAGCTCACCTTCGGCGACAGGGGGTCAATACAATGAGCAGTTCTTC.

The V gene is TRBV19, the J gene TRBJ1-1, with D possibly matching TRBD1 (5 bases). CDR1 is LNHDA and CDR2 is SQIVND in the germline V gene (reference sequence). The CDR3 runs to 15 residues. Trimming stripped 1 base from V and 5 bases from J, with 14 bases between. The CDR3 loop reads CASSIAPGPATEAFF. DNA for the CDR3: TGTGCCAGTAGTATAGCCCCAGGGCCCGCGACTGAAGCTTTCTTT.

V usage is TRBV6-4 and J usage is TRBJ2-3, with a weak D call TRBD1 (6 bases). Trimming removed 0 bases at V and 3 bases at J, with 13 bases between. Germline loops: CDR1 MRHNA, CDR2 SNTAGT. This CDR3 comprises 16 residues. The chain's CDR3 is CASSDSRGSGTDTQYF. The CDR3 nucleotides read TGTGCCAGCAGTGACTCGAGGGGGAGTGGGACAGATACGCAGTATTTT.